This entry concerns a single TCR beta chain. Its cognate antigen is unknown. The data were obtained in a study of T cells expressing NK-cell markers. The CDR3 extends over 16 amino acids. Germline V lookup: CDR1 KGHDR, CDR2 SFDVKD. The TCR beta cDNA came from 5'RACE template switching with UMIs. TCRdb reprocessed the 5' RACE reads and reports one entry per CDR3 protein, with no DNA. This table lists 350,000 to 400,000 distinct CDR3 sequences. Whole-study results and caveats: Of CD8+ T cells, 1.0-7.0% belonged to dominant NKG2C+ clonotypes in several donors.

The rearrangement joins TRBV24-1 to TRBJ1-5; TCRdb indicates TRBD1, and absent DNA this call remains unverified. The origin of this receptor is a woman between 45 and 60 years old in good health. The sample consisted of blood T cells: a sorted CD56 or NKG2C T cell subset, CD4+ or CD8+ T cells, or bulk PBMC T cells (not recorded which). This CDR3 is CATSGPGRGQYQPQHF.